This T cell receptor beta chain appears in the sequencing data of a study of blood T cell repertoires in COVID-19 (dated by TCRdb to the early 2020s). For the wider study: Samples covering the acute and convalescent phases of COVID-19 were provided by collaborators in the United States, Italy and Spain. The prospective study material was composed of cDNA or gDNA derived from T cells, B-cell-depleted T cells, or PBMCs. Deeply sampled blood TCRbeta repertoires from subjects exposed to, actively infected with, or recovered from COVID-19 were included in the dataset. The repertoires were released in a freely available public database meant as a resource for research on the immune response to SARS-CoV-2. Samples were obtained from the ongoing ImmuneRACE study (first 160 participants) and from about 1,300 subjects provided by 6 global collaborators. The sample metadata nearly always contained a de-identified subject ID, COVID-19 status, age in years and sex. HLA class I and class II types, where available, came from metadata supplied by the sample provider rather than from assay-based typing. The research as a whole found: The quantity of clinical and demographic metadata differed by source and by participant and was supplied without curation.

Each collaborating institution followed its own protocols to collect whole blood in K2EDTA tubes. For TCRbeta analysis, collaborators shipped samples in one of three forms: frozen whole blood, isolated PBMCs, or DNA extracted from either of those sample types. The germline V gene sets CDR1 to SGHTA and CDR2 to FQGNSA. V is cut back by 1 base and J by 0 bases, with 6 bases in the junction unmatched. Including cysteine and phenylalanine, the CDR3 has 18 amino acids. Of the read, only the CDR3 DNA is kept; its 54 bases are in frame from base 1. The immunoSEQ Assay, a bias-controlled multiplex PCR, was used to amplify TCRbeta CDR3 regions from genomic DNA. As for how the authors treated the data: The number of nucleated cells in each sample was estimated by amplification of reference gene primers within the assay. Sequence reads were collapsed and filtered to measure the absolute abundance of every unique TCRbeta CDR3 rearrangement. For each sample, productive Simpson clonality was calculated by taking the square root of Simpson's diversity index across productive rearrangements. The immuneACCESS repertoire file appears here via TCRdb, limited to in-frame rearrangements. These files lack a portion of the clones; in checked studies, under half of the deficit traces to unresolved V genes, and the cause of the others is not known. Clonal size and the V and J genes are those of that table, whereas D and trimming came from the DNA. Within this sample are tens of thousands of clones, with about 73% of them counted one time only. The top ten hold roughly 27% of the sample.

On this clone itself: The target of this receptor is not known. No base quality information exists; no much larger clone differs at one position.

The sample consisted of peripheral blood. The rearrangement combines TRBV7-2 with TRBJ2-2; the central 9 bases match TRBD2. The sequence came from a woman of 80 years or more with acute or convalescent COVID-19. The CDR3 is CASSLVATSGSNTGELFF. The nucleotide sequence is TGTGCCAGCAGCTTAGTGGCCACTAGCGGGTCGAACACCGGGGAGCTGTTTTTT. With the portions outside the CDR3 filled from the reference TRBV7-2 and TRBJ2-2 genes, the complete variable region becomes GAGVSQSPSNKVTEKGKDVELRCDPISGHTALYWYRQSLGQGLEFLIYFQGNSAPDKSGLPSDRFSAERTGGSVSTLTIQRTQQEDSAVYLCASSLVATSGSNTGELFFGEGSRLTVL.